The entry below gives a single T cell receptor (beta chain) sequence along with its context. Its target is not known. This CDR3 has 17 residues. V dropped 0 bases and J dropped 8; count of bases not matched to a gene: 11. TCRdb re-analysed the RT-PCR reads in MiXCR, keeping a single row per CDR3 protein. There are a few hundred thousand distinct CDR3 sequences in the sample; over 9% occur only once, and more than 7% lies in the top ten. This entry is derived from a study of response to subunit inactivated influenza vaccine. Whole-study findings and limits: The authors suggested that every seasonal influenza vaccination recruits few new T cells.

The sample was non-naive T cells sorted from PBMCs, taken 14 days before vaccination. V usage is TRBV6-7 and J usage is TRBJ1-5; TRBD1 agrees at 9 bases. TRBV6-7 is known as an ORF, though its function is uncertain. The sequence came from a man aged 50-59 years who received an inactivated influenza vaccine. The CDR3 is CASSYSDFRDRVEPQHF. The CDR3 DNA reads as TGTGCCAGCAGTTACTCGGACTTCCGGGACAGGGTTGAGCCCCAGCATTTT.